Each of the 32 T cell receptor beta chains below was sequenced from the same sample in a study of cytotoxic CD8 clonotypes in ibrutinib-treated CLL. The assay was immunoSEQ multiplex PCR, and TCRdb's table has in-frame clones only and misses some. The sample shows approximately 280,000 clones, 60% to 80% of them seen only once. This material consisted of PBMCs, taken at disease progression, from a patient treated with ibrutinib. Every receptor here comes from a human donor with chronic lymphocytic leukemia.

The V and J genes are TRBV10-3 and TRBJ2-3; tentatively, D is TRBD1 or TRBD2 (5 bases each). Germline assignment: CDR1 ENHRY and CDR2 SYGVKD. The CDR3 has 14 amino acids. Trimming stripped 10 bases from V and 3 bases from J, with 17 bases between. CDR3 loop: CASSGHRETDTQYF. CDR3 in DNA: TGTGCCAGCAGCGGACACCGAGAAACAGATACGCAGTATTTT.

This chain joins TRBV2 and TRBJ2-3, with D perhaps matching TRBD1 (5 bases). CDR1 and CDR2 (germline): SNHLY, FYNNEI. The CDR3 runs 17 residues. The CDR3 bases are TGTGCGACCGCGGAGCCATCACTCGCAGGGTTCACAGATACGCAGTATTTT. This gives the protein CATAEPSLAGFTDTQYF.

The V and J genes are TRBV28 and TRBJ2-3, with D unresolved. The germline V gene has CDR1 MDHEN and CDR2 SYDVKM. The CDR3 has 15 residues. Trimming took off 2 bases at V and 0 bases at J, with 9 bases between the two ends. CDR3 DNA sequence: TGTGCCAGCAGTTTACCGCCCTCTAGCACAGATACGCAGTATTTT. It codes for CASSLPPSSTDTQYF.

This clone was detected a few times. Different DNA sequences within this sample yield the same CDR3. V usage is TRBV18 and J usage is TRBJ2-7; 7 bases align to TRBD1. V shed 3 bases, J shed 3 bases, and the junction held 2 bases outside the gene matches. Germline lookup yields CDR1 KGHSH and CDR2 LQKENI. This CDR3 is 13 amino acids long. The CDR3 sequence is CASSPTGSYEQYF. For the CDR3, the DNA is TGTGCCAGCTCACCGACAGGGAGCTACGAGCAGTACTTC.

The chain links TRBV5-1 to TRBJ2-1; 10 bases map to TRBD2. The V gene end was trimmed by 0 bases and the J gene end by 7 bases; junction bases not matched to a gene: 4. CDR3 length equals 15 residues. Germline V gene sequence: CDR1 SGHRS, CDR2 YFSETQ. The CDR3 bases are TGCGCCAGCAGCTTGGGGCTAGCGGGAGTTAATGAGCAGTTCTTC. The encoded protein is CASSLGLAGVNEQFF. The complete variable domain, with remaining parts taken from reference TRBV5-1 and TRBJ2-1, reads KAGVTQTPRYLIKTRGQQVTLSCSPISGHRSVSWYQQTPGQGLQFLFEYFSETQRNKGNFPGRFSGRQFSNSRSEMNVSTLELGDSALYLCASSLGLAGVNEQFFGPGTRLTVL.

V is TRBV4-1 and J is TRBJ1-2; 12 positions match TRBD1. Germline V lookup: CDR1 MGHRA, CDR2 YSYEKL. The V gene end was trimmed by 4 bases and the J gene end by 6 bases; junction bases not matched to a gene: 6. The CDR3 is 15 residues long. The CDR3 nucleotides read TGCGCCAGCAGCCGACCGGGACAGGGGGCTCATGGCTACACCTTC. As protein: CASSRPGQGAHGYTF.

The chain is built from TRBV4-1 and TRBJ2-7, with D tentatively TRBD1 (5 bases). Germline CDR1 MGHRA, CDR2 YSYEKL. Trimming shortened V by 8 bases and J by 2 bases, and 7 bases separated the two germline ends. The CDR3 is 11 amino acids. This CDR3 reads CASAGPYEQYF. Written as DNA, the CDR3 is TGCGCCAGCGCAGGGCCCTACGAGCAGTACTTC.

About this clone itself: One end of the junction varies from germline; a read error may be responsible. The rearrangement uses TRBV7-4 and TRBJ1-1; D is uncertain. The CDR3 runs to 17 residues. Germline V gene lookup returns CDR1 SGHVT and CDR2 SQSDAQ. CDR3 in DNA: TGTGCCAGCAGCCTAGCCTGTCTAACCCCTCCGAACACTGAAGCTTTCTTT. Translated, it gives CASSLACLTPPNTEAFF.

This sequence joins TRBV28 and TRBJ1-2; 8 bases align to TRBD1. The germline V gene encodes CDR1 MDHEN and CDR2 SYDVKM. The trim removed 8 bases at V and 1 base at J, leaving 12 bases unmatched. The CDR3 is 16 amino acids. The CDR3 DNA sequence: TGTGCCAGCGATGGGACAGGAGAGTTCAATAACTATGGCTACACCTTC. Its translation: CASDGTGEFNNYGYTF.

V usage is TRBV11-3 and J usage is TRBJ2-7, with TRBD1 matching 8 bases. CDR1 and CDR2 from the germline V gene are SGHNT and YENEEA. Trimming cost V 5 bases and J 6 bases; bases outside gene matches: 3. CDR3 length: 12 residues. CDR3 bases: TGTGCCAGCAGCCTCACAGGGGGCGAGCAGTACTTC. This translates into CASSLTGGEQYF.

The rearrangement uses TRBV15 and TRBJ2-6, with D unclear. Trimming took off 0 bases at V and 0 bases at J, with 12 bases between the two ends. Germline values: CDR1 LNHNV, CDR2 YYDKDF (reference sequence). CDR3 size: 18 residues. CDR3 bases: TGTGCCACCAGCAGAGATTATTTCTCGGTCTCTGGGGCCAACGTCCTGACTTTC. Translation gives CATSRDYFSVSGANVLTF.

This clone was observed a few times. V gene TRBV30 combines with J gene TRBJ1-2; the D gene is possibly TRBD1 (5 bases). The CDR3 runs 15 residues. Trimming stripped 0 bases from V and 2 bases from J, with 13 bases between. Germline CDR1 GTSNPN, CDR2 SVGIG (reference sequence). The CDR3 region has the DNA TGTGCCTGGAGTGTACCGCCGACAGAGAACTATGGCTACACCTTC. Translated: CAWSVPPTENYGYTF.

The V call is TRBV5-1, the J call TRBJ2-3; D gene uncertain. Germline V gives CDR1 SGHRS, CDR2 YFSETQ. The CDR3 has 14 amino acids. V was clipped by 4 bases and J by 2 bases, with 11 bases between them. CDR3 in DNA: TGCGCCAGCAGCCCATGGTCGGACACAGATACGCAGTATTTT. Translated: CASSPWSDTDTQYF. The full variable domain, completed using reference TRBV5-1 and TRBJ2-3, is KAGVTQTPRYLIKTRGQQVTLSCSPISGHRSVSWYQQTPGQGLQFLFEYFSETQRNKGNFPGRFSGRQFSNSRSEMNVSTLELGDSALYLCASSPWSDTDTQYFGPGTRLTVL.

The chain recombines TRBV7-9 with TRBJ2-7, with D possibly called TRBD1 or TRBD2 (5 bases each). Trimming removed 4 bases from V and 7 bases from J, with 14 bases in between. The germline gives CDR1 SEHNR, CDR2 FQNEAQ (reference sequence). The CDR3 length is 13 residues. The CDR3 DNA reads as TGTGCCAGCAGCTCCGGGACCGAGCGTGAGCAGTACTTC. Translation gives CASSSGTEREQYF.

This clone was seen more than once but under ten times. The chain recombines TRBV29-1 with TRBJ1-2; TRBD1 is a possible D gene (5 bases). The CDR3 runs to 11 residues. The V and J ends lost 7 bases and 8 bases respectively, with 14 bases between them. Germline V gene data show CDR1 as SQVTM and CDR2 as ANQGSEA. This CDR3 reads CSGGDALGYTF. DNA of the CDR3: TGCAGCGGAGGGGACGCACTCGGCTACACCTTC.

The V gene is TRBV10-3, the J gene TRBJ1-1; D gene uncertain. The CDR3 is 13 residues long. Germline assignment: CDR1 ENHRY and CDR2 SYGVKD. Trimming cost V 4 bases and J 2 bases, with 8 bases left between them. The CDR3 coding sequence is TGTGCCATCAGTGTCGGTGGAAACACTGAAGCTTTCTTT. As protein: CAISVGGNTEAFF.

The genes are TRBV18 and TRBJ2-5; tentatively, D is TRBD2 (6 bases). This CDR3 contains 12 residues. The germline gives CDR1 KGHSH, CDR2 LQKENI. With 6 bases removed from V and 3 bases from J, the gap between germline ends came to 8 bases. CDR3 coding DNA: TGTGCCAGCTCTTGGGGGGAAGAGACCCAGTACTTC. It codes for CASSWGEETQYF.

The chain recombines TRBV7-2 with TRBJ2-1, with D hard to call. V lost 5 bases to trimming and J lost 6 bases, with 11 bases between them. The CDR3 totals 13 residues. The germline V gene encodes CDR1 SGHTA and CDR2 FQGNSA. Here the CDR3 reads CASSPGIGNEQFF. Written as DNA, the CDR3 is TGTGCCAGCAGCCCAGGTATTGGCAATGAGCAGTTCTTC.

V and J are TRBV4-1 and TRBJ1-2; D might be TRBD1 (6 bases). The V gene lost 0 bases and the J gene lost 5 bases, with 16 bases spanning the gap. The CDR3 contains 16 residues. CDR1 MGHRA and CDR2 YSYEKL come from the germline V gene. In nucleotides, the CDR3 is TGCGCCAGCAGCCAAGATAACAACAGGGTGAAGTATGGCTACACCTTC. This translates into CASSQDNNRVKYGYTF.

The V gene is TRBV12-5, the J gene TRBJ2-2; the match to TRBD1 covers 9 bases. The CDR3 is 21 residues long. After removal of 2 bases from V and 2 bases from J, the junction contained 18 bases not matched to a gene. Germline CDR1 LGHNT, CDR2 FRNRAP. CDR3 sequence: CASGLIPIASPGQGNTGELFF. CDR3 DNA: TGTGCTAGTGGTTTGATTCCCATCGCTTCACCGGGACAGGGAAACACCGGGGAGCTGTTTTTT. Based on the CDR3 plus reference TRBV12-5 and TRBJ2-2, the full variable domain is DARVTQTPRHKVTEMGQEVTMRCQPILGHNTVFWYRQTMMQGLELLAYFRNRAPLDDSGMPKDRFSAEMPDATLATLKIQPSEPRDSAVYFCASGLIPIASPGQGNTGELFFGEGSRLTVL.

This chain connects TRBV6-5 to TRBJ2-2; no clear D gene. The CDR3 has 15 amino acids. Looked up from germline, CDR1 is MNHEY and CDR2 is SVGAGI. V lost 0 bases to trimming and J lost 7 bases, with 12 bases between them. In DNA, the CDR3 is TGTGCCAGCAGTTACTCACTCCCACGCGACGGGGAGCTGTTTTTT. This gives the protein CASSYSLPRDGELFF.

This clone was seen only a few times. The genes are TRBV2 and TRBJ1-6; 10 bases fit TRBD1. This CDR3 comprises 14 residues. Germline CDR1 reads SNHLY; CDR2 reads FYNNEI. With V trimmed by 6 bases and J by 10 bases, 6 bases remained unmatched. CDR3 nucleotides: TGTGCCAGCAGCAGGGACAGGGGTTACTCACCCCTCCACTTT. Its translation is CASSRDRGYSPLHF.

The chain combines TRBV4-1 with TRBJ1-2; 8 bases match TRBD1. J lost 3 bases, V lost 1 base, and 4 bases had no gene match. CDR3 length equals 15 residues. CDR1 MGHRA and CDR2 YSYEKL come from the germline V gene. The CDR3 region is CASSQGDRMDYGYTF. The DNA for the CDR3 is TGCGCCAGCAGCCAAGGGGACAGGATGGACTATGGCTACACCTTC.

The genes are TRBV27 and TRBJ2-1; TRBD1 might be the D (6 bases). V dropped 5 bases and J dropped 2 bases, with 16 bases sitting between them. The CDR3 spans 16 residues. Germline values: CDR1 MNHEY, CDR2 SMNVEV (reference sequence). The CDR3 sequence: CASSRTGRRTYNEQFF. Written as DNA, the CDR3 is TGTGCCAGCAGTCGCACAGGGCGTAGGACCTACAATGAGCAGTTCTTC.

This clone was counted a few times. The chain has TRBV6-5 and TRBJ1-4; D is unclear. The CDR3 extends over 14 amino acids. Germline assignment: CDR1 MNHEY and CDR2 SVGAGI. The V end was cut by 6 bases, the J end by 3 bases, with 11 bases between. As DNA, the CDR3 is TGTGCCAGCAGCTCAAGTATATCTAATGAAAAACTGTTTTTT. The encoded protein is CASSSSISNEKLFF.

This chain links TRBV5-4 with TRBJ2-1; TRBD2 matches at 13 bases. Germline V gene lookup returns CDR1 SGHNT and CDR2 YYREEE (reference sequence). The CDR3 is 15 residues long. The trim removed 1 base at V and 12 bases at J, leaving 7 bases unmatched. The CDR3 sequence is CASSLRTSGRMGQFF. CDR3 DNA sequence: TGTGCCAGCAGCTTGAGGACTAGCGGGAGAATGGGGCAGTTCTTC. Drawing the rest from reference TRBV5-4 and TRBJ2-1, the complete variable domain is ETGVTQSPTHLIKTRGQQVTLRCSSQSGHNTVSWYQQALGQGPQFIFQYYREEENGRGNFPPRFSGLQFPNYSSELNVNALELDDSALYLCASSLRTSGRMGQFFGPGTRLTVL.

The rearrangement links TRBV29-1 to TRBJ2-5; the D gene is possibly TRBD2 (5 bases). Trimming took 6 bases from V and 4 from J, leaving 12 bases between them. Germline V gene lookup returns CDR1 SQVTM and CDR2 ANQGSEA. The CDR3 runs 12 residues. The CDR3 region has the DNA TGCAGCGTGGTCCTTGGAGGAGAGACCCAGTACTTC. Translation: CSVVLGGETQYF.

The chain uses TRBV19 and TRBJ1-2; D remains ambiguous. The V gene's germline CDR1 is LNHDA and CDR2 SQIVND (reference sequence). The germline V and J ends were trimmed by 5 bases and 11 bases, with 21 bases remaining between them. This CDR3 is 14 amino acids long. In DNA, the CDR3 is TGTGCCAGTAGTGTGGTTTTTCCTCGTGGTGGTTACACCTTC. Protein sequence: CASSVVFPRGGYTF.

This clone was counted a single time. The chain has TRBV6-4 and TRBJ2-3; the match to TRBD2 covers 7 bases. This CDR3 comprises 16 residues. Germline trimming cut 6 bases from V and 6 bases from J; bases unmatched to any gene: 15. From germline, CDR1 is MRHNA and CDR2 SNTAGT. The CDR3 region has the DNA TGTGCCAGCAGCCCACGGAGGTCAGGGAGGGATGATACGCAGTATTTT. It translates to CASSPRRSGRDDTQYF.

The J gene is TRBJ2-7, the V gene TRBV7-9, with TRBD2 matching over 8 bases. V lost 4 bases to trimming and J lost 3 bases; unmatched junction nucleotides: 17. The CDR3 has 18 residues. Germline V gene data show CDR1 as SEHNR and CDR2 as FQNEAQ (reference sequence). The CDR3 reads CASSYYPGSREEGYEQYF. The CDR3 DNA reads TGTGCCAGCAGCTATTACCCAGGATCGCGGGAGGAGGGCTACGAGCAGTACTTC.

The chain couples TRBV4-1 to TRBJ1-6, with D tentatively TRBD1 (6 bases). The germline V and J ends were trimmed by 0 bases and 10 bases, with 13 bases remaining between them. CDR1 is MGHRA and CDR2 is YSYEKL in the germline V gene. The CDR3 is 15 residues long. In DNA form, the CDR3 reads TGCGCCAGCAGCCAAGATTGGGGGGCTAAGTCACCCCTCCACTTT. As protein: CASSQDWGAKSPLHF.

The V call is TRBV19, the J call TRBJ1-4; a possible D gene is TRBD1 (5 bases). Per germline, CDR1 LNHDA and CDR2 SQIVND (reference sequence). The CDR3 loop spans 17 amino acids. V dropped 2 bases and J dropped 0 bases, with 13 bases sitting between them. CDR3 nucleotide sequence: TGTGCCAGTAGTATACCCCGGGACCATGCAACTAATGAAAAACTGTTTTTT. Protein: CASSIPRDHATNEKLFF.